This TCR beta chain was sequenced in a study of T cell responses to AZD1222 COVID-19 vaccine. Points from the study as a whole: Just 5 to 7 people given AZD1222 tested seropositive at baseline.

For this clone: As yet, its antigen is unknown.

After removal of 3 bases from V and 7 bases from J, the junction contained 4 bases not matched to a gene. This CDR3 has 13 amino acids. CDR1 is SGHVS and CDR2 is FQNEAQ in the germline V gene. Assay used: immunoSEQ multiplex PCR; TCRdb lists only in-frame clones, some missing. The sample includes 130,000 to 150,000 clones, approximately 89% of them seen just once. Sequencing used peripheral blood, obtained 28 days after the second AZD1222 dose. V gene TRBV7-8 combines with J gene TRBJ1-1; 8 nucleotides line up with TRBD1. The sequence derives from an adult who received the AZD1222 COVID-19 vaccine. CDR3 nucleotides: TGTGCCAGCAGCTTCAGGGGGCAGGTTGAAGCTTTCTTT. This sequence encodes CASSFRGQVEAFF. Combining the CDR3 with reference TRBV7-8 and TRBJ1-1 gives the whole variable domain GAGVSQSPRYKVAKRGQDVALRCDPISGHVSLFWYQQALGQGPEFLTYFQNEAQLDKSGLPSDRFFAERPEGSVSTLKIQRTQQEDSAVYLCASSFRGQVEAFFGQGTRLTVV.